A selection of T cell receptor beta chains follows, all from one sample in a study of T cell repertoires in cytomegalovirus infection. One entry per CDR3 protein, called by TCRdb with MiXCR from the reads. The sample gives 560,000 or so distinct CDR3 sequences, about 15% of which show up once; approximately 24% is in the top ten. Specimen: CD8+ T cells from PBMCs. The receptors originated from a human donor in good health (CMV status not recorded). Some clones in this sample may be carry-over from other donors' samples. The CDR3 runs from the conserved cysteine through the conserved F or W. Fields, in order: V gene, J gene, CDR3 protein.

V gene: TRBV4-2
J gene: TRBJ1-1
CDR3 protein: CASSQDVNLGPGDTEAFF

V gene: TRBV7-6
J gene: TRBJ2-7
CDR3 protein: CASSSTDSYEQYF

V gene: TRBV19
J gene: TRBJ2-7
CDR3 protein: CASNKGGEQYF

V gene: TRBV7-9
J gene: TRBJ2-7
CDR3 protein: CASSPAGGPYEQYF

V gene: TRBV28
J gene: TRBJ2-5
CDR3 protein: CASSTSFPTGEETQYF

V gene: TRBV27
J gene: TRBJ1-6
CDR3 protein: CASSLRGTGASSYNSPLHF

V gene: TRBV27
J gene: TRBJ1-4
CDR3 protein: CASSSGLLATNEKLFF

V gene: TRBV9
J gene: TRBJ2-2
CDR3 protein: CASTPEQKNTGELFF

V gene: TRBV7-9
J gene: TRBJ1-2
CDR3 protein: CASSPGRDNYGYTF

V gene: TRBV27
J gene: TRBJ2-5
CDR3 protein: CASSLWAGEETQYF

V gene: TRBV10-3
J gene: TRBJ2-1
CDR3 protein: CAIRSSGNSDEQFF

V gene: TRBV28
J gene: TRBJ2-1
CDR3 protein: CASSLRQFSSYNGQFF

V gene: TRBV5-4
J gene: TRBJ2-1
CDR3 protein: CASSQGTSGALNEQFF

V gene: TRBV11-2
J gene: TRBJ2-7
CDR3 protein: CASSSTQGPRQYF

V gene: TRBV28
J gene: TRBJ2-1
CDR3 protein: CASGTLAGGYNEQFF

V gene: TRBV28
J gene: TRBJ1-1
CDR3 protein: CASTGRGGTEAFF

V gene: TRBV7-6
J gene: TRBJ2-2
CDR3 protein: CASSFPSGLGGNTGELFF

V gene: TRBV11-2
J gene: TRBJ1-2
CDR3 protein: CASSLGDSSHGYTF

V gene: TRBV7-8
J gene: TRBJ2-3
CDR3 protein: CASSRTSGGPADTQYF

V gene: TRBV6-2/TRBV6-3
J gene: TRBJ2-2
CDR3 protein: CASRRMAGPTGELFF

V gene: TRBV29-1
J gene: TRBJ1-3
CDR3 protein: CSVEVGEYSGNTIYF

V gene: TRBV11-1
J gene: TRBJ1-2
CDR3 protein: CASSSNAGRYFYTF

V gene: TRBV7-9
J gene: TRBJ2-1
CDR3 protein: CASSQDRVLEQFF

V gene: TRBV20-1
J gene: TRBJ2-1
CDR3 protein: CSARVRQVAKYNEQFF

V gene: TRBV6-2/TRBV6-3
J gene: TRBJ1-2
CDR3 protein: CASSPSPGQGRTGYTF

V gene: TRBV19
J gene: TRBJ2-4
CDR3 protein: CAGQGGHRANKNIQYF

V gene: TRBV27
J gene: TRBJ2-1
CDR3 protein: CASSSARGLGTYNEQFF

V gene: TRBV4-2
J gene: TRBJ1-5
CDR3 protein: CASSPTYREGGQPQHF

V gene: TRBV7-6
J gene: TRBJ1-2
CDR3 protein: CASSLEVVAYGYTF

V gene: TRBV20-1
J gene: TRBJ2-2
CDR3 protein: CSAPKGTGETGELFF

V gene: TRBV4-2
J gene: TRBJ1-4
CDR3 protein: CASSQNDEKLFF

V gene: TRBV2
J gene: TRBJ2-1
CDR3 protein: CASSEVEGGKKNEQFF

V gene: TRBV7-6
J gene: TRBJ1-1
CDR3 protein: CASSSERGANTEAFF

V gene: TRBV4-2
J gene: TRBJ2-1
CDR3 protein: CASSQVLGTEKYDEQFF

V gene: TRBV7-9
J gene: TRBJ1-5
CDR3 protein: CASSLDGFSNQPQHF

V gene: TRBV10-3
J gene: TRBJ2-2
CDR3 protein: CAITGDRGANTGELFF

V gene: TRBV27
J gene: TRBJ2-6
CDR3 protein: CASSLPTEVSGANVLTF

V gene: TRBV9
J gene: TRBJ2-1
CDR3 protein: CASSPRTGANFNEQFF

V gene: TRBV7-8
J gene: TRBJ2-7
CDR3 protein: CASSLAVQVHPREQYF

V gene: TRBV19
J gene: TRBJ2-3
CDR3 protein: CASSKGTIAGDTQYF

V gene: TRBV19
J gene: TRBJ2-1
CDR3 protein: CASTAGGRNEQFF